This T cell receptor (beta chain) was documented in a study of blood T cells in healthy people across ages. This clonotype appeared a few times. Its specificity is unknown. Germline CDR1 is LGHNA and CDR2 is YSLEER. The CDR3 runs 17 residues. The junction had 12 bases not matched to a gene; V was cut back by 3 bases and J by 4 bases. Study-level findings and limits: Strongly correlated with naive T cell percentage was TCR beta diversity. Roughly linear declines in TCR beta diversity per million T cells occurred with age.

A second about 7 to 11 cycle PCR used barcoded and J-beta primers. Every single cDNA molecule received a tag from a template-switch adaptor with 12 random nucleotides. TCRdb called the 5' RACE reads again in MiXCR, with one record for every CDR3 protein. The table records 1,500,000 or so distinct CDR3 sequences, approximately 60% of them present only once. The authors drew around 9.3 milliliters of peripheral blood from each donor. This TCR was recovered from a man aged 18 to 30 in good health. The chain employs TRBV4-3 and TRBJ2-5; TRBD1 aligns across 9 bases. Sequenced input: blood. CDR3 sequence: CASSQGQQGASGETQYF. As DNA, the CDR3 is TGCGCCAGCAGCCAGGGTCAACAGGGGGCGAGCGGAGAGACCCAGTACTTC.